The clone carrying this T cell receptor (beta chain) was observed a few times. V lost 4 bases and J lost 0, with 10 bases in between. Germline CDR1 and CDR2: SNHLY and FYNNEI. CDR3 size: 15 residues. The sample originates from a study of brain T cells in children with intractable seizures. The sequenced cases were selected for having the highest brain T cell transcript signatures. Profiled with immunoSEQ multiplex PCR; TCRdb holds only in-frame clones, not every one. The sample has around 70,000 clones, about 93% seen once. The receptor was isolated from a boy less than two years old with tuberous sclerosis and intractable seizures. Sequenced material: peripheral blood, taken at surgery. V gene TRBV2 combines with J gene TRBJ1-5, with D uncertain. DNA of the CDR3: TGTGCCAGCAGTGTGGGATTAAGTAGCAATCAGCCCCAGCATTTT. Translation: CASSVGLSSNQPQHF.